The 13 T cell receptor beta chains reported below all come from one sample, sequenced in a study of Graves' ophthalmopathy and Graves' hyperthyroidism. For repertoire sequencing, the TCR beta CDR3 regions were amplified from RNA transcripts. Following a first-round RT-PCR that used HTBI primers, a second-round multiplex PCR was carried out. One entry per CDR3 protein results from TCRdb running MiXCR on the multiplex PCR reads. Here the sample spans 300,000 to 450,000 distinct CDR3 sequences, 17% being singletons. The material sequenced was peripheral blood. Receptors were obtained from an adult woman with stable Graves' hyperthyroidism.

This clonotype appeared many times. The rearrangement links TRBV27 to TRBJ2-6, with D hard to call. The CDR3 is 16 residues long. Trimming took 1 base from V and 0 from J, leaving 7 bases between them. The V gene's germline CDR1 is MNHEY and CDR2 SMNVEV (reference sequence). In nucleotides, the CDR3 is TGTGCCAGCAGTTTATTAGGATACTCTGGGGCCAACGTCCTGACTTTC. Protein sequence: CASSLLGYSGANVLTF.

The CDR3 DNA follows: TGTGCCAGCTGCCCCCGGGGTGAGGAGGACTATGGCTACACCTTC. The encoded protein is CASCPRGEEDYGYTF. The V call is TRBV9, the J call TRBJ1-2; D gene ambiguous. Germline loops: CDR1 SGDLS, CDR2 YYNGEE. V gave up 7 bases and J gave up 3 bases, with 19 bases separating them. This CDR3 is 15 amino acids long. The whole variable domain, filled in from reference TRBV9 and TRBJ1-2, reads DSGVTQTPKHLITATGQRVTLRCSPRSGDLSVYWYQQSLDQGLQFLIQYYNGEERAKGNILERFSAQQFPDLHSELNLSSLELGDSALYFCASCPRGEEDYGYTFGSGTRLTVV.

The sample holds many counts of this clonotype. This chain links TRBV6-5 with TRBJ1-2; TRBD1 might be the D (5 bases). V was cut by 0 bases and J by 2 bases, with 16 bases left in between. Germline V gene sequence: CDR1 MNHEY, CDR2 SVGAGI. The CDR3 totals 17 residues. CDR3 coding DNA: TGTGCCAGCAGTTACTCGACGGCTAGGGGCGGGAACTATGGCTACACCTTC. It encodes CASSYSTARGGNYGYTF.

This clonotype was picked up a small number of times. The rearrangement uses TRBV20-1 and TRBJ1-5, with 7 bases aligning to TRBD1. Germline CDR1 is DFQATT and CDR2 is SNEGSKA (reference sequence). The ends lost 0 bases at V and 1 base at J; junction bases unmatched: 18. The CDR3 contains 20 residues. CDR3: CSAREGNRRQGSLSNQPQHF. The CDR3 region has the DNA TGCAGTGCTAGAGAGGGGAATAGGAGACAGGGTTCATTAAGCAATCAGCCCCAGCATTTT.

This clonotype has ten or more counts. This chain joins TRBV4-1 and TRBJ2-2; 9 bases are shared with TRBD2. This CDR3 has 16 residues. V dropped 2 bases and J dropped 1; count of bases not matched to a gene: 2. CDR1 is MGHRA, CDR2 YSYEKL, per germline. The CDR3 bases are TGCGCCAGCAGCCAATTTAGCGGGAGGAACACCGGGGAGCTGTTTTTT. Its protein product is CASSQFSGRNTGELFF.

This clonotype appeared a few times. This chain joins TRBV7-8 and TRBJ1-5; D may be TRBD1 (6 bases). Germline V lookup: CDR1 SGHVS, CDR2 FQNEAQ. Trimming removed 1 base from V and 7 bases from J, with 17 bases in between. The CDR3 has 16 residues. CDR3 sequence: CASSLVRQGIRQPQHF. For the CDR3, the DNA is TGTGCCAGCAGCTTAGTGCGGCAGGGGATACGACAGCCCCAGCATTTT.

This clonotype was seen many times. This chain uses TRBV27 with TRBJ2-5; D is perhaps TRBD2 (5 bases). The CDR3 has 14 amino acids. The germline V gene has CDR1 MNHEY and CDR2 SMNVEV (reference sequence). V was shortened by 5 bases and J by 2 bases, with 12 bases between the two germline ends. This CDR3 reads CASSAIGGQETQYF. The CDR3 DNA reads as TGTGCCAGCAGTGCCATTGGAGGTCAAGAGACCCAGTACTTC.

This clonotype has at least ten counts. J is TRBJ2-5 and V is TRBV12-3 or TRBV12-4; 8 nucleotides align to TRBD2. The CDR3 is made up of 16 amino acids. With 5 bases clipped from V and 5 bases from J, the junction kept 13 bases outside the gene matches. Written as DNA, the CDR3 is TGTGCCAGCAGTCCTAGCCAGCGGGAGTTTGGGGAGACCCAGTACTTC. Protein product: CASSPSQREFGETQYF.

On this clonotype: Given a much more abundant clone one base away, this may be a read error. V gene TRBV6-1 combines with J gene TRBJ2-7; tentatively, D is TRBD1 (6 bases). The CDR3 length is 13 residues. The V and J ends lost 6 bases and 4 bases respectively, with 13 bases between them. Germline values: CDR1 MNHNS, CDR2 SASEGT. Here the CDR3 reads CASRRPDRYEQYF. The CDR3 DNA follows: TGTGCCAGCAGACGACCGGACAGATACGAGCAGTACTTC.

This clonotype was found a few times. At one end the junction does not follow the germline gene, possibly because of a read error. The CDR3 coding sequence is TGTGCCAGCAGTTCTGGGCAGGCGAACACCGGGGTGCTGTTTTTT. Its protein product is CASSSGQANTGVLFF. This sequence joins TRBV6-5 and TRBJ2-2, with D perhaps matching TRBD2 (5 bases). The germline gives CDR1 MNHEY, CDR2 SVGAGI. The CDR3 is made up of 15 amino acids.

The CDR3 region is CSVEDTGGGPEQYF. The CDR3 DNA reads as TGCAGCGTTGAAGATACCGGGGGCGGCCCCGAGCAGTACTTC. V and J are TRBV29-1 and TRBJ2-7, with D tentatively TRBD1 or TRBD2 (6 bases each). Germline-derived CDR1 and CDR2 are SQVTM and ANQGSEA. Trimming removed 0 bases at V and 6 bases at J, with 15 bases between. This CDR3 contains 14 residues.

Many counts were recorded for this clonotype. Germline is not matched at one junction end, which may reflect a read error. The V and J genes are TRBV12-3 or TRBV12-4 and TRBJ1-6, with 8 bases aligning to TRBD1. This CDR3 contains 14 residues. In DNA form, the CDR3 reads TGCGCCAGCAGCCTTGGACAGGGTAATTCACCCCTCCACTTT. Protein product: CASSLGQGNSPLHF.

This clonotype was recorded at least ten times. The rearrangement joins TRBV15 to TRBJ2-5; perhaps TRBD1 as D (6 bases). The CDR3 loop spans 17 amino acids. CDR1 and CDR2 (germline): LNHNV, YYDKDF (reference sequence). V lost 1 base and J 5 bases, leaving 20 bases between the germline ends. The chain's CDR3 is CATSRVGQGTPRETQYF. For the CDR3, the DNA is TGTGCCACCAGCAGAGTGGGCCAAGGGACACCGAGGGAGACCCAGTACTTC. Based on the CDR3 plus reference TRBV15 and TRBJ2-5, the full variable domain is DAMVIQNPRYQVTQFGKPVTLSCSQTLNHNVMYWYQQKSSQAPKLLFHYYDKDFNNEADTPDNFQSRRPNTSFCFLDIRSPGLGDTAMYLCATSRVGQGTPRETQYFGPGTRLLVL.